The sequence of this TCR beta chain was determined in a study of OX40 agonist ivuxolimab in advanced cancers. Study background: Partial responses were achieved by three patients, of whom one had hepatocellular carcinoma and two had cutaneous melanoma.

This CDR3 contains 13 residues. Looked up from germline, CDR1 is LNHNV and CDR2 is YYDKDF (reference sequence). V shed 3 bases, J shed 8 bases, and the junction held 6 bases outside the gene matches. Excluded were patients having autoimmune disease history or systemic immunosuppression. Clones were sequenced by immunoSEQ multiplex PCR, and TCRdb holds only the in-frame ones, with some missing. This table holds approximately 70,000 clones, about 85% found once. The specimen was CD4+ or CD8+ T cells sorted from blood, collected in a trial of the OX40 agonist ivuxolimab. This TCR came from an adult with an advanced solid tumor such as melanoma, head and neck, liver or kidney cancer. The rearrangement uses TRBV15 and TRBJ1-1, with 7 bases aligning to TRBD1. The CDR3, as DNA: TGTGCCACCAGCAGTTACAGGGGAAGGGAAGCTTTCTTT. Protein sequence: CATSSYRGREAFF. Looking up the rest from reference TRBV15 and TRBJ1-1 gives the full variable domain: DAMVIQNPRYQVTQFGKPVTLSCSQTLNHNVMYWYQQKSSQAPKLLFHYYDKDFNNEADTPDNFQSRRPNTSFCFLDIRSPGLGDTAMYLCATSSYRGREAFFGQGTRLTVV.